This T cell receptor (beta chain) was documented in a study of blood T cell repertoires in COVID-19. At the level of the study: Sources were T cells, B-cell-depleted T cells, or PBMCs; the material itself was cDNA or gDNA.

Sequenced by immunoSEQ multiplex PCR; TCRdb stores in-frame clones only, minus some. The sample lists some 300,000 clones, 89% occurring once. The CDR3 length is 11 residues. Trimming cost V 10 bases and J 2 bases; bases outside gene matches: 2. The germline V gene has CDR1 ENHRY and CDR2 SYGVKD. This clonotype originated in a woman aged 40 to 50 who had recovered from COVID-19. The chain couples TRBV10-3 to TRBJ2-7, with 7 bases fitting TRBD2. Sequencing was performed on PBMCs or T cells enriched from blood (not recorded which). CDR3 protein: CATSGTYEQYF. In DNA form, the CDR3 reads TGTGCCACAAGCGGGACCTACGAGCAGTACTTC.